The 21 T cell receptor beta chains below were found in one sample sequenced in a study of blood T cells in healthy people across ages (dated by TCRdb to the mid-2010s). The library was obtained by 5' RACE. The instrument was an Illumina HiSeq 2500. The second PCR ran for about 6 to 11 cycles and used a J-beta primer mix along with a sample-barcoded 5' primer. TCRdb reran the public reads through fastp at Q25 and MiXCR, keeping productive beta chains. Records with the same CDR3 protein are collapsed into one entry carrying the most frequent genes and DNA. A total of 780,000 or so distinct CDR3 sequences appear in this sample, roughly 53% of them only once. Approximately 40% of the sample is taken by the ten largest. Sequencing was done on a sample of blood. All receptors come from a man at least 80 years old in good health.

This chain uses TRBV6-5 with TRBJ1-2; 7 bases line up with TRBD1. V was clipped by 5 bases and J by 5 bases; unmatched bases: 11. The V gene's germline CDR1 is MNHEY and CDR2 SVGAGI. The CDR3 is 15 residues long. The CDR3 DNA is TGTGCCAGCAGTACCGGACAGGCCCTCGAATATGGCTACACCTTC. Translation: CASSTGQALEYGYTF.

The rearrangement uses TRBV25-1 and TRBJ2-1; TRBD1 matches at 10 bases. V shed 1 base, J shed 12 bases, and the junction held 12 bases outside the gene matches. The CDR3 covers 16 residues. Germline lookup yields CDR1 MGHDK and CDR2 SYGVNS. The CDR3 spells CASSEFGTGAFPGQFF. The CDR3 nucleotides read TGTGCCAGCAGTGAATTCGGGACAGGGGCTTTCCCTGGGCAGTTCTTC.

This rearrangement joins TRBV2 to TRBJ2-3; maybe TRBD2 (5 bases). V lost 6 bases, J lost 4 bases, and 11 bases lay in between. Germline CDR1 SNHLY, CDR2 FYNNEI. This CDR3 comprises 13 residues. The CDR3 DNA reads TGTGCCAGCAGCTCGGGAAGGTCAGATACGCAGTATTTT. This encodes CASSSGRSDTQYF.

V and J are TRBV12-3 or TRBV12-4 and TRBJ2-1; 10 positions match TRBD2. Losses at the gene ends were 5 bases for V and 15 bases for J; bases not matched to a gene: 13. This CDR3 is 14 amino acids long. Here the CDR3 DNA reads TGTGCCAGCAGTCCCCGGGCTAGCGGGAGTCCGATGTTCTTC. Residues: CASSPRASGSPMFF.

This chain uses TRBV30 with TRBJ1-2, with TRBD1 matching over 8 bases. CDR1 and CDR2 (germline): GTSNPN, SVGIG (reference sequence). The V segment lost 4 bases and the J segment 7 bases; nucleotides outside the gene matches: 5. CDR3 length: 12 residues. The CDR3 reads CAWTDRVTGYTF. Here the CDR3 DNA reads TGTGCCTGGACGGACAGGGTGACTGGCTACACCTTC.

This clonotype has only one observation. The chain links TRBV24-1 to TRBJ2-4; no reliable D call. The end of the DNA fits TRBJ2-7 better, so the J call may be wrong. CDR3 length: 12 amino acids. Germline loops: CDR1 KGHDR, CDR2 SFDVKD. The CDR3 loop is CATSDWGYEQYF. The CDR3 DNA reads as TGTGCCACCAGTGATTGGGGCTACGAGCAGTACTTC.

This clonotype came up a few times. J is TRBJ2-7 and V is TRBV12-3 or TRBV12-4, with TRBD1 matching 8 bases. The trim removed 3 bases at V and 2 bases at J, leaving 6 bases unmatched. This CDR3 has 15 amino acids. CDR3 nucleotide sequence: TGTGCCAGCAGTTTGGGGGAGGACAGGGCCTACGAGCAGTACTTC. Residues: CASSLGEDRAYEQYF.

CDR3 in amino acids: CASSSDRPTQYF. The CDR3 DNA reads TGTGCCAGCAGCTCGGACCGGCCAACGCAGTATTTT. The chain couples TRBV2 to TRBJ2-3; no reliable D call. The CDR3 has 12 residues. Germline V lookup: CDR1 SNHLY, CDR2 FYNNEI. Trimming shortened V by 6 bases and J by 9 bases, and 13 bases separated the two germline ends.

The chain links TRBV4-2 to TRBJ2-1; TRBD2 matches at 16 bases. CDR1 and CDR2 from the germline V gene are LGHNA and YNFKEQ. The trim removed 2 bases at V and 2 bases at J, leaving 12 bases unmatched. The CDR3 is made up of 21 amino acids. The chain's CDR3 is CASSQTAGLAGGNSPYNEQFF. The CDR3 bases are TGTGCCAGCAGCCAAACGGCGGGACTAGCGGGAGGGAATTCCCCCTACAATGAGCAGTTCTTC.

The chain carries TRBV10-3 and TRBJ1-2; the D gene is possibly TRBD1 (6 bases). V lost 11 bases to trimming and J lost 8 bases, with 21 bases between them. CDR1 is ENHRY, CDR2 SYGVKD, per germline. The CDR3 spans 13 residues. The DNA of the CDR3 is TGTGCCGCCACCCGGGGGGCATTAGAGGGCTACACCTTC. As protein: CAATRGALEGYTF.

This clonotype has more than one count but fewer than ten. The DNA of the CDR3 is TGTGCCAGCAGCTTAGCCCGGGAGGGGGACAGATACGCGTATTTT. Protein: CASSLAREGDRYAYF. The chain is built from TRBV7-6 and TRBJ2-3, with a weak D call TRBD2 (8 bases). This CDR3 contains 15 residues. Germline-derived CDR1 and CDR2 are SGHVS and FNYEAQ. Trimming took 0 bases from V and 14 from J, leaving 21 bases between them.

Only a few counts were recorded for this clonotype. This CDR3 reads CAISSPDTKDYEQYF. CDR3 DNA sequence: TGTGCCATCAGTTCCCCGGACACAAAAGACTACGAGCAGTACTTC. The chain carries TRBV10-3 and TRBJ2-7, with D possibly being TRBD1 (5 bases). V was trimmed by 5 bases and J by 3 bases, leaving 17 bases between them. This CDR3 spans 15 amino acids. Germline values: CDR1 ENHRY, CDR2 SYGVKD.

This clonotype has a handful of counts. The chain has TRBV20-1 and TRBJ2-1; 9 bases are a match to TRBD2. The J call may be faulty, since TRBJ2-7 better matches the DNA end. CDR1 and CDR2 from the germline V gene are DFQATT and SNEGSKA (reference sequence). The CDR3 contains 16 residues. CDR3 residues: CSARSSGTQTPYEQYF. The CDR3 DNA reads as TGCAGTGCTAGATCTAGCGGGACCCAAACTCCCTACGAGCAGTACTTC.

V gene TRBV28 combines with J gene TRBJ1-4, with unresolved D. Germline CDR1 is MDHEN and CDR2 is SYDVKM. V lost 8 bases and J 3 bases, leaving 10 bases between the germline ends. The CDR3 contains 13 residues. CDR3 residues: CASPGRANEKLFF. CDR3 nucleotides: TGTGCCAGCCCCGGACGGGCTAATGAAAAACTGTTTTTT.

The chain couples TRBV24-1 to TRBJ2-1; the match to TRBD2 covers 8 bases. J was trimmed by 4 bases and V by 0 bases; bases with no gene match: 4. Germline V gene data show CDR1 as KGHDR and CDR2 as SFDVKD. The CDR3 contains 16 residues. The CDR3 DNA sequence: TGTGCCACCAGTGATTTGAGCCTAGCGGGTTACAATGAGCAGTTCTTC. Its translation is CATSDLSLAGYNEQFF.

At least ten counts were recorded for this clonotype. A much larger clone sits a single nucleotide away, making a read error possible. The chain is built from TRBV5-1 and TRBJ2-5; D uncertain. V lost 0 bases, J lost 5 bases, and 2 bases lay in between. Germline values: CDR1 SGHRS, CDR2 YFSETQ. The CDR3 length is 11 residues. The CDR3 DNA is TGCGCCAGCAGCTTGGATGAGACCCAGTACTTC. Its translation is CASSLDETQYF. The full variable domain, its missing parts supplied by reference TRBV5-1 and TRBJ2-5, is KAGVTQTPRYLIKTRGQQVTLSCSPISGHRSVSWYQQTPGQGLQFLFEYFSETQRNKGNFPGRFSGRQFSNSRSEMNVSTLELGDSALYLCASSLDETQYFGPGTRLLVL.

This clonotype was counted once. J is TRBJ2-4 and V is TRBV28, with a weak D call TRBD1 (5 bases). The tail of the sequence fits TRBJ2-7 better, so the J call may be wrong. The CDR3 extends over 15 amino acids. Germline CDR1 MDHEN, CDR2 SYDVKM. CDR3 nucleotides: TGTGCCAGCAGTATGTCCGGTACACTCGACAGCGAGCAGTACTTC. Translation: CASSMSGTLDSEQYF.

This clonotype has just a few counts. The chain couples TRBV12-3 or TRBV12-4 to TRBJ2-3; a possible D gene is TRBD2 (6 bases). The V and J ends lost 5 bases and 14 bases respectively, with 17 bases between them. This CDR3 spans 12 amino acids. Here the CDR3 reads CASSAGTLYAYF. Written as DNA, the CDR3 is TGTGCCAGCAGTGCCGGGACTTTATACGCGTATTTT.

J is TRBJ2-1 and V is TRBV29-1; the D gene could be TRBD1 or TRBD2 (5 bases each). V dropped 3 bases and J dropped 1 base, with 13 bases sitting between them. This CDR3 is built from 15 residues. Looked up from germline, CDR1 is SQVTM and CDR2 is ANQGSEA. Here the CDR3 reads CSVDSGTISYNEQFF. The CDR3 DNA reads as TGCAGCGTTGACTCGGGGACGATATCCTACAATGAGCAGTTCTTC.

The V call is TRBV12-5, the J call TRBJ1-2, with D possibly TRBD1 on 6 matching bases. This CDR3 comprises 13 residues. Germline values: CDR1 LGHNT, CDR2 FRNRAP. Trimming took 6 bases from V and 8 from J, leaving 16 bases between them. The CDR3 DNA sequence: TGTGCTAGTGGCCAAACAGGGATTGAAGGCTACACCTTC. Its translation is CASGQTGIEGYTF.

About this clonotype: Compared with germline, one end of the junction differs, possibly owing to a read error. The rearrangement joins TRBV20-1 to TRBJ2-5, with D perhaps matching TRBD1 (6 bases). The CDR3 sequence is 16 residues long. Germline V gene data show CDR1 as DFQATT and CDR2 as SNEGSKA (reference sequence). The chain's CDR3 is CSARRLTAGDQETRYF. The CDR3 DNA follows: TGCAGTGCTCGGCGACTAACAGCAGGGGACCAAGAGACCCGGTACTTC.